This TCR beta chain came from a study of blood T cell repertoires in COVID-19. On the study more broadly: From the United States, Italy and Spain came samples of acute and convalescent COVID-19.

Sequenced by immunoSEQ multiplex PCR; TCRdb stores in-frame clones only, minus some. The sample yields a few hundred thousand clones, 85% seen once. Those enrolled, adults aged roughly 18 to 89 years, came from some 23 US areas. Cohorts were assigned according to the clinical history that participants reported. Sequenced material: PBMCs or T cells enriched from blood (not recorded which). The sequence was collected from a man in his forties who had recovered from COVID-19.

CDR3 nucleotide sequence: TGCGCCAGCAGCCAAGATCCATTAGAGGCGGGGGCCTACGAGCAGTACTTC. Amino acid sequence: CASSQDPLEAGAYEQYF. V is TRBV4-1 and J is TRBJ2-7; 7 nucleotides line up with TRBD2. Looked up from germline, CDR1 is MGHRA and CDR2 is YSYEKL. The CDR3 covers 17 residues. V gave up 0 bases and J gave up 2 bases; unmatched junction bases: 10.